This T cell receptor (beta chain) was recovered during a study of cytomegalovirus exposure and HLA in healthy donors. With 4 bases clipped from V and 0 bases from J, the junction kept 8 bases outside the gene matches. Per germline, CDR1 SGHDN and CDR2 FVKESK. The length of the CDR3 is 18 residues. The primer mix had 60 Vbeta and 13 Jbeta primers. The protocol was immunoSEQ multiplex PCR, while the TCRdb copy is restricted to in-frame clones and leaves out a portion. The sample table sets out about 59,000 clones. The chain combines TRBV14 with TRBJ2-3; 12 bases map to TRBD2. The clonotype originates from a man aged 25 to 40 in good health and CMV-seropositive. Material: PBMCs. As DNA, the CDR3 is TGTGCCAGCAGCCTCAAGACTAGCGGGGGCCCCAGCACAGATACGCAGTATTTT. As protein: CASSLKTSGGPSTDTQYF.